Described below is a single T cell receptor (beta chain) sequence and its context. Its specificity is unknown. CDR1 and CDR2 (germline): MNHEY, SMNVEV (reference sequence). This CDR3 has 14 amino acids. Trimming took 2 bases from V and 2 from J, leaving 7 bases between them. The data originate from a study of cytomegalovirus exposure and HLA in healthy donors. General study points: When presence/absence was analysed, sequencing depth was taken to be roughly uniform across donors.

The primer mix had 60 Vbeta and 13 Jbeta primers. Sequencing was performed with immunoSEQ multiplex PCR; in TCRdb, only in-frame clones are kept and a portion is missing. The sample contains 270,000 or so clones, 80% to 95% of which appear only once. The sample taken for sequencing was PBMCs. The chain carries TRBV27 and TRBJ2-1, with D possibly matching TRBD2 (5 bases). The sequence came from a girl aged 2-15 years in good health and CMV-seronegative. The CDR3 spells CASSLSGTYNEQFF. The CDR3 DNA follows: TGTGCCAGCAGTTTAAGCGGAACCTACAATGAGCAGTTCTTC.